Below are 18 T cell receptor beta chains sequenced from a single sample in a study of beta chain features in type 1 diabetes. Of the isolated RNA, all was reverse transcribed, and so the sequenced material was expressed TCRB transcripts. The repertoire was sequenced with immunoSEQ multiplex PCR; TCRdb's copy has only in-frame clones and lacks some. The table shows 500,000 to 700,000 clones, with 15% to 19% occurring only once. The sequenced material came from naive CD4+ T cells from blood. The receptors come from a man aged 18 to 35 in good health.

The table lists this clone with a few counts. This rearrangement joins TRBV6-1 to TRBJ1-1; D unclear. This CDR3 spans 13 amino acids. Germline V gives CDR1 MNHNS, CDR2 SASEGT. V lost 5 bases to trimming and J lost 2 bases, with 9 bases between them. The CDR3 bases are TGTGCCAGCAGTTATCAGGAAAACACTGAAGCTTTCTTT. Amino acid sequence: CASSYQENTEAFF.

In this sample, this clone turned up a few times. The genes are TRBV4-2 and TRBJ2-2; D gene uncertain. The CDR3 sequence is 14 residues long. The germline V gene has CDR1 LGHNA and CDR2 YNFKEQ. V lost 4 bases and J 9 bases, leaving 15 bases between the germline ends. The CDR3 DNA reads TGTGCCAGCAGCCTACCAGAAGGGCCCAGGGAGCTGTTTTTT. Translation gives CASSLPEGPRELFF.

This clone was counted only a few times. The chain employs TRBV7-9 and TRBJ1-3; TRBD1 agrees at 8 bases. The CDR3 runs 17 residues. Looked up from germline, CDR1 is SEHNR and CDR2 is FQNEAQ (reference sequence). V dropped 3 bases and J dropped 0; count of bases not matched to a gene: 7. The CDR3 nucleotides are TGTGCCAGCAGCTTGGGGCGGGGACAGGACTCTGGAAACACCATATATTTT. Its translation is CASSLGRGQDSGNTIYF.

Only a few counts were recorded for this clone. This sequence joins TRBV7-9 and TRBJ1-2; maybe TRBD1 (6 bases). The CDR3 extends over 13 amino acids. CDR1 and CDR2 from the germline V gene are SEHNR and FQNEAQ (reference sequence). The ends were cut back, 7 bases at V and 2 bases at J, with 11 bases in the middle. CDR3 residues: CASNNRANYGYTF. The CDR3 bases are TGTGCCAGCAACAACAGGGCCAACTATGGCTACACCTTC. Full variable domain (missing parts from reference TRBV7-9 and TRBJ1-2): DTGVSQNPRHKITKRGQNVTFRCDPISEHNRLYWYRQTLGQGPEFLTYFQNEAQLEKSRLLSDRFSAERPKGSFSTLEIQRTEQGDSAMYLCASNNRANYGYTFGSGTRLTVV.

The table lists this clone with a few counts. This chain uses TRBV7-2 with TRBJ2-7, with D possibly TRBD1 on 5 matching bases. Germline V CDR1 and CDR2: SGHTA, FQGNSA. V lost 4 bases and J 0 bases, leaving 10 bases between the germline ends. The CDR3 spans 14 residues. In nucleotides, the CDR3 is TGTGCCAGCAGCTCACCCAGGGCCTCCTACGAGCAGTACTTC. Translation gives CASSSPRASYEQYF.

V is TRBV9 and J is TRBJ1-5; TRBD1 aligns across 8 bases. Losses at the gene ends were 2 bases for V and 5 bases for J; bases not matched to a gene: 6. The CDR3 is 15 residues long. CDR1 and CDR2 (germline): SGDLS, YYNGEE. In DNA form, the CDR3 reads TGTGCCAGCAGCGTTGGACAGGGAGTAGATCAGCCCCAGCATTTT. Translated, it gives CASSVGQGVDQPQHF.

CDR3 residues: CASSQGWTGVEKLFF. The CDR3 nucleotides are TGCGCCAGCAGCCAAGGTTGGACAGGGGTAGAAAAACTGTTTTTT. The V gene is TRBV4-3, the J gene TRBJ1-4, with 9 bases that match TRBD1. V shed 1 base and J 8 bases; nucleotides not matched to a gene: 5. There are 15 residues in the CDR3. CDR1 and CDR2 from the germline V gene are LGHNA and YSLEER.

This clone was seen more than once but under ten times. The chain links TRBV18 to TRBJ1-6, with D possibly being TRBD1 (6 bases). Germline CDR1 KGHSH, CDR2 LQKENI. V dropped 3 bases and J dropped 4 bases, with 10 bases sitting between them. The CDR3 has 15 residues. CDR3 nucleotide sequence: TGTGCCAGCTCACCGGACAGATCTTATAATTCACCCCTCCACTTT. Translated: CASSPDRSYNSPLHF.

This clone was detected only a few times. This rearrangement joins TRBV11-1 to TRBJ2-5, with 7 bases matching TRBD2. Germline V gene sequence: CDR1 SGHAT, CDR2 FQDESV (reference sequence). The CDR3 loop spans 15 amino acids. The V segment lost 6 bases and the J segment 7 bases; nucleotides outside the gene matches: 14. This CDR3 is CASRPGAGRFGTQYF. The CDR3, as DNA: TGTGCCAGCAGACCAGGAGCGGGGCGGTTTGGGACCCAGTACTTC.

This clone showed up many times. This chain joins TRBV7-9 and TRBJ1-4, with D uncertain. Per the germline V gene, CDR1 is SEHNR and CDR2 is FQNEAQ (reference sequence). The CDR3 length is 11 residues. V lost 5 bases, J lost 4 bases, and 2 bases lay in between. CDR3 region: CASSGNEKLFF. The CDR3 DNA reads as TGTGCCAGCAGCGGTAATGAAAAACTGTTTTTT.

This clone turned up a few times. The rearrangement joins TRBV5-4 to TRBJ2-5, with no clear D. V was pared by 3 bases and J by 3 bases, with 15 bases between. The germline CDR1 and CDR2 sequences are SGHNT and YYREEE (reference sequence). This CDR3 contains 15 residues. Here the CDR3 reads CASSSSSGPKETQYF. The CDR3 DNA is TGTGCCAGCAGCTCCTCATCGGGCCCAAAAGAGACCCAGTACTTC.

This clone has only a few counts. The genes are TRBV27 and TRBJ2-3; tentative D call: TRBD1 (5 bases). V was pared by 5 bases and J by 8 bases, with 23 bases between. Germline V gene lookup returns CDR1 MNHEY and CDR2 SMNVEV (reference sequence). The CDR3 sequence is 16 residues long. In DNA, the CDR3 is TGTGCCAGCAGTGGCAGGGTAACGGCGAGGAGAGGTACGCAGTATTTT. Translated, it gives CASSGRVTARRGTQYF.

DNA of the CDR3: TGTGCCAGCGGAGCCCGGGCCTATGAGCAGTTCTTC. Its translation: CASGARAYEQFF. This chain joins TRBV5-6 and TRBJ2-1; D is ambiguous. V was trimmed by 7 bases and J by 8 bases, leaving 13 bases between them. Germline V CDR1 and CDR2: SGHDT, YYEEEE. The CDR3 spans 12 residues.

The CDR3: CASSDSRSGGPEFF. The DNA for the CDR3 is TGTGCCAGCAGTGACTCTCGTAGCGGGGGGCCCGAGTTCTTC. The chain combines TRBV6-4 with TRBJ2-1; 10 nucleotides match TRBD2. V lost 0 bases to trimming and J lost 14 bases; unmatched junction nucleotides: 7. CDR1 MRHNA and CDR2 SNTAGT come from the germline V gene. CDR3 size: 14 residues.

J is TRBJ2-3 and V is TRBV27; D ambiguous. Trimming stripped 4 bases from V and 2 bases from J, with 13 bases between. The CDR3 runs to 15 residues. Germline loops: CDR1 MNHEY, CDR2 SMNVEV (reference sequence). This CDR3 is CASSSGRLFTDTQYF. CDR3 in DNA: TGTGCCAGCAGTTCCGGCAGACTCTTCACAGATACGCAGTATTTT.

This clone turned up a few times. For the CDR3, the DNA is TGTGCCAGCAGCTTAGGACAGCTCCCCTACAATGAGCAGTTCTTC. Its translation: CASSLGQLPYNEQFF. V usage is TRBV7-9 and J usage is TRBJ2-1, with D possibly matching TRBD1 (5 bases). Trimming cost V 1 base and J 2 bases, with 9 bases left between them. The CDR3 sequence is 15 residues long. Per germline, CDR1 SEHNR and CDR2 FQNEAQ (reference sequence).

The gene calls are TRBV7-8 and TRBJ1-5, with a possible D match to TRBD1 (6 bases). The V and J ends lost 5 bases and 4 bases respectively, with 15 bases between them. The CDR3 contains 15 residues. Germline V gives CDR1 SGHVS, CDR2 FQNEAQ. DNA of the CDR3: TGTGCCAGCAGCCCAGGGGTAGGGCGGAATCAGCCCCAGCATTTT. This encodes CASSPGVGRNQPQHF.

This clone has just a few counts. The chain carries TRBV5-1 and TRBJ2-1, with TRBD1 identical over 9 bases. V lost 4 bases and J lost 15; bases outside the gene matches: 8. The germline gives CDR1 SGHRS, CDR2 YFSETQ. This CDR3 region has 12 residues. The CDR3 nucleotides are TGCGCCAGCAGCCCGCCGGGACAGGGTCGGTTCTTC. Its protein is CASSPPGQGRFF.